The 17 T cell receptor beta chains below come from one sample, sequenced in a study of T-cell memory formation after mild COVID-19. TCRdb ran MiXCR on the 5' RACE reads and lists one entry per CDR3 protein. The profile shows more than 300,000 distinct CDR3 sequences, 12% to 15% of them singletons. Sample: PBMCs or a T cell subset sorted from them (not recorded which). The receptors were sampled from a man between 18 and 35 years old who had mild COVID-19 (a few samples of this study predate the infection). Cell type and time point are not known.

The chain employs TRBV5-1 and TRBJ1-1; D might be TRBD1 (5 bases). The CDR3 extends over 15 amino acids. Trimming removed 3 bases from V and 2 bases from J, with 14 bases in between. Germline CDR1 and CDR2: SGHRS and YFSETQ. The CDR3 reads CASSSMTVTNTEAFF. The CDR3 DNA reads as TGCGCCAGCAGCTCCATGACAGTGACCAACACTGAAGCTTTCTTT.

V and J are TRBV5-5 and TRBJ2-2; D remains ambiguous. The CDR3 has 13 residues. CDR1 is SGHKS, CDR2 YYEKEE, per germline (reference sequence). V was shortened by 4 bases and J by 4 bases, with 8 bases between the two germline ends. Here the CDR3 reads CASSPVVTGELFF. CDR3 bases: TGTGCCAGCAGCCCCGTAGTCACCGGGGAGCTGTTTTTT.

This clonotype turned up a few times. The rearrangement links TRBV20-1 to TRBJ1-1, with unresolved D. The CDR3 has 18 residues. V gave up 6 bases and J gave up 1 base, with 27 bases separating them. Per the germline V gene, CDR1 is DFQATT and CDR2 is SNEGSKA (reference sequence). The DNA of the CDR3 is TGCAGTGCCAGAAATTGGAGGGAATCGGTGTGGGGGAACACTGAAGCTTTCTTT. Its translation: CSARNWRESVWGNTEAFF.

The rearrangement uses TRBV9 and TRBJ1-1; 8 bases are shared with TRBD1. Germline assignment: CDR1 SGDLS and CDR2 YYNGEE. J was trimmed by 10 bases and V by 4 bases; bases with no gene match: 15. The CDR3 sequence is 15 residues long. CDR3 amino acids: CASSLLGQALQGAFF. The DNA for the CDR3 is TGTGCCAGCAGCCTCCTGGGACAGGCCCTTCAGGGAGCTTTCTTT.

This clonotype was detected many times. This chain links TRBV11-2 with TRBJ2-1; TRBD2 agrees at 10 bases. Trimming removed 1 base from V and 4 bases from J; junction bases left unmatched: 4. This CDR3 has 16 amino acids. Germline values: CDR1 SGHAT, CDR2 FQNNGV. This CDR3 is CASSLVGTSAYNEQFF. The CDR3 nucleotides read TGTGCCAGCAGCTTAGTTGGGACTAGCGCTTACAATGAGCAGTTCTTC.

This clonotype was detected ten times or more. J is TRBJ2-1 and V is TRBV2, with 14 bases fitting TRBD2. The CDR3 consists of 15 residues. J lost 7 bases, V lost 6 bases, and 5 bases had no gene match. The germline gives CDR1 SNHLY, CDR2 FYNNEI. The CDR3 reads CASRRTSGGINEQFF. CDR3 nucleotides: TGTGCCAGCAGGCGGACTAGCGGGGGGATTAATGAGCAGTTCTTC.

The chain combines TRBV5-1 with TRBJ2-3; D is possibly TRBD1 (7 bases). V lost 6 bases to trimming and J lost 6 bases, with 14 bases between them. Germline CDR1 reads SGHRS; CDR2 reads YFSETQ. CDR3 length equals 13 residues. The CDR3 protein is CASKYPGGDTQYF. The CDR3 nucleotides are TGCGCCAGCAAATACCCAGGGGGGGATACGCAGTATTTT.

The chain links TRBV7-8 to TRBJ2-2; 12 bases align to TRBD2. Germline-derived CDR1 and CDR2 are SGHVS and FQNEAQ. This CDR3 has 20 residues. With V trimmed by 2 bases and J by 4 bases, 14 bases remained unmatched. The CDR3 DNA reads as TGTGCCAGCAGCTTATCATCGACTAGCGGGGGCCCCTCGAGCACCGGGGAGCTGTTTTTT. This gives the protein CASSLSSTSGGPSSTGELFF. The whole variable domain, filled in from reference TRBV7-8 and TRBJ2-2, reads GAGVSQSPRYKVAKRGQDVALRCDPISGHVSLFWYQQALGQGPEFLTYFQNEAQLDKSGLPSDRFFAERPEGSVSTLKIQRTQQEDSAVYLCASSLSSTSGGPSSTGELFFGEGSRLTVL.

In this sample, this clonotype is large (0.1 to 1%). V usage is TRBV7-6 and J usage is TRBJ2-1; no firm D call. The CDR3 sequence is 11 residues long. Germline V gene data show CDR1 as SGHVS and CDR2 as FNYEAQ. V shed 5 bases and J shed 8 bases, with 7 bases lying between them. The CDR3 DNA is TGTGCCAGCAGCCCTGGGTATGAGCAGTTCTTC. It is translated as CASSPGYEQFF.

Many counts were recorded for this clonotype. CDR3 DNA sequence: TGTGCCAGCAGCTTAGCGTCCCAGCGGGGGGGATACAATGAGCAGTTCTTC. This encodes CASSLASQRGGYNEQFF. The V gene is TRBV7-2, the J gene TRBJ2-1; 10 bases map to TRBD2. J was trimmed by 4 bases and V by 0 bases; bases with no gene match: 6. The CDR3 totals 17 residues. Germline CDR1 SGHTA, CDR2 FQGNSA.

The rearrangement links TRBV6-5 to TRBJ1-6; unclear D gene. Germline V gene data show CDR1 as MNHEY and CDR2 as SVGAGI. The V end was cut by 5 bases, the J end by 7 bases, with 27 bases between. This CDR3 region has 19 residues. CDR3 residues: CASSRGAGILLSPNSPLHF. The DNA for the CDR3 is TGTGCCAGCAGTCGCGGCGCGGGTATCCTTTTATCCCCCAATTCACCCCTCCACTTT.

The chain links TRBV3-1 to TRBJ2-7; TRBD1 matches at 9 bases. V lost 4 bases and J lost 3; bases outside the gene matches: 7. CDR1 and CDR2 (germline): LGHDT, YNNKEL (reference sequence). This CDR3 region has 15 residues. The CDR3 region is CASSPGQGYLYEQYF. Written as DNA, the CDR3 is TGTGCCAGCAGCCCGGGACAGGGCTACCTCTACGAGCAGTACTTC.

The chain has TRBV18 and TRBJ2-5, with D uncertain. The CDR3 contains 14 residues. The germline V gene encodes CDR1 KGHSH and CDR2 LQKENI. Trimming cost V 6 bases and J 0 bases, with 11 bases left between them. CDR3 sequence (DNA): TGTGCCAGCTCGTCGTACGGTCACCAAGAGACCCAGTACTTC. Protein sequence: CASSSYGHQETQYF.

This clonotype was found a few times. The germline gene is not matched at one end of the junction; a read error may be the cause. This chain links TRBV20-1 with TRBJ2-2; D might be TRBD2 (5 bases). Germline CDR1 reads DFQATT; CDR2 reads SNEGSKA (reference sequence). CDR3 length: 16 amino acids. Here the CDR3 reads CSARGRGETTTGELFF. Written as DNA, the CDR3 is TGCAGTGCCAGAGGCCGGGGAGAGACGACCACCGGGGAGCTGTTTTTT.

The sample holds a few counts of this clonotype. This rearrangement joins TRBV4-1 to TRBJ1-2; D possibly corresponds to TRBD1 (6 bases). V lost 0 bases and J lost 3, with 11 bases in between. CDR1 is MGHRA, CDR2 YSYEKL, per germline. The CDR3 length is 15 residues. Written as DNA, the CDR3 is TGCGCCAGCAGCCAAGACCCCCAGGGGCACTATGGCTACACCTTC. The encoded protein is CASSQDPQGHYGYTF.

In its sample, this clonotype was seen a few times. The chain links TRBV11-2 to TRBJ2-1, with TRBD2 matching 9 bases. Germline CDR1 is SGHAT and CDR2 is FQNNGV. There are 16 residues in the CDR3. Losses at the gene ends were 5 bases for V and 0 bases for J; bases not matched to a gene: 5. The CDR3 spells CASSKRGDSSYNEQFF. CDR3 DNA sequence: TGTGCCAGCAGCAAGCGGGGGGACAGCTCCTACAATGAGCAGTTCTTC.

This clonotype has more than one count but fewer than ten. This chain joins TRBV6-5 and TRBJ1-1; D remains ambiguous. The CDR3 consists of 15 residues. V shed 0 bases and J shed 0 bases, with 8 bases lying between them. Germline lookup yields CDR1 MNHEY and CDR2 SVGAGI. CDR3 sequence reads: CASSYSGSMNTEAFF. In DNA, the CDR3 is TGTGCCAGCAGTTACTCGGGCAGCATGAACACTGAAGCTTTCTTT.